This paragraph covers one TCR delta chain sequence. The antigen this receptor binds is unknown. The input lacks base qualities; no much larger clone sits a single base away. The record originates from a study of delta chains in infants with herpesvirus infections (dated by TCRdb to the early 2020s). Looking at the study overall: A Ugandan infant birth cohort was prospectively followed from birth to characterize gammadelta T cell responses to primary cytomegalovirus (CMV) infection. The previously published Belgian fetal and cord blood gammadelta TCR data were not generated in this cohort and were added only for comparison. From PBMC, gammadelta TCRs were sequenced for under 20 CMV-infected infants (one congenitally infected) and several CMV-uninfected infants who had sufficient sample available. In infants who were infected with CMV after birth, the study searched for a public fetal Vdelta1/Vgamma8 gammadelta TCR clonotype. By approximate age, the infant blood samples fell into groups of 1.5, 4, 8 and 12 months. Broader findings and caveats from the paper: The authors acknowledged a small sample size and a lack of race- or environment-matched controls, because almost all Ugandans acquire CMV before adulthood. Public-clonotype frequency among Vdelta1 cells appeared to correlate inversely with age at infection and decayed rapidly, seemingly not persisting beyond 2 to 3 months. The public clonotype was detected only at the first time point after infection and was not found in uninfected infants or in infants infected after 120 days. Presence of the public clonotype at levels below the detection limit might still occur in CMV-uninfected infants. Of approximately 17 CMV-infected infants, several carried the public Vdelta1 clonotype: three infants infected postnatally before 120 days of age and the congenitally infected infant.

Pregnant women receiving prenatal care in Kampala, Uganda, were recruited, and the infants of these women were enrolled, with documentation of maternal HIV status required. Weekly visits were made to families, and infant clinical information, oral swabs and peripheral blood were collected beginning at 6 weeks of age and every 4 months thereafter. Blood was drawn into heparin tubes, and PBMC were separated by Ficoll-Paque density gradient centrifugation and then cryopreserved. The library was built by means of RT-PCR. To generate TCR cDNA, RNA from PBMC was reverse transcribed using SuperScript II together with primers specific for the gamma chain and the delta chain. After purification with AMPure XP beads, the cDNA was amplified and indexed with Illumina adapters using the Nextera XT Index Kit. gammadelta TCR libraries were sequenced on an Illumina MiSeq with a V2 300-cycle kit. Concerning the study's data processing: Using MiXCR v2.1.12, CDR3 sequences were assembled, and reads were mapped onto D, J and V genes obtained from GenBank. VDJtools v1.2.1 was used to carry out repertoire analyses of the CDR3 clonotypes. After TCRdb called clones again from the public reads with CATT, rows with identical DNA were merged. The V and J calls shown here were made by TCRdb, not taken from the authors' results. Present in this sample are some 400 delta-chain clones, under 15% of which were seen just once. About a fifth of the sample is taken by the ten largest.

The junction shows trimming of 4 bases on V and 10 bases on J, and the gene matches do not reach 23 bases of it. The germline V gene yields TSWWSYY for CDR1 and QGS for CDR2. The CDR3 runs 18 residues from the cysteine to the phenylalanine. The kept DNA is CDR3 alone, 54 bases in frame from the first base. The sequence was collected from a human donor who was a Ugandan infant, either HIV-exposed or HIV-unexposed (not recorded which). The chain links TRDV1 with TRDJ1; 8 junctional bases match TRDD2. The specimen was peripheral blood, collected at time point 1 of longitudinal follow-up. The sequenced DNA is TGTGCTCTTGGGGGGGCCTTCCTAGTCTTGTACTCCTCTCCTGGACTCATCTTT. It codes for CALGGAFLVLYSSPGLIF.